The 6 T cell receptor beta chains in this list originate from one sample, sequenced in a study of blood T cell repertoires in COVID-19. Profiling relied on immunoSEQ multiplex PCR, and the TCRdb table lists in-frame clones only, not all of them. This sample has about 160,000 clones, with roughly 84% found just once. The specimen sequenced was peripheral blood. The receptors derive from a man aged 35 to 55 with acute or convalescent COVID-19.

This chain connects TRBV10-3 to TRBJ2-1, with unresolved D. Germline values: CDR1 ENHRY, CDR2 SYGVKD. The CDR3 runs to 14 residues. Trimming removed 2 bases from V and 6 bases from J, with 11 bases in between. DNA for the CDR3: TGTGCCATCAGTGAGCACAGAGATCGCAATGAGCAGTTCTTC. Translated: CAISEHRDRNEQFF.

This clone occurred once. This chain connects TRBV11-3 to TRBJ2-3, with a possible D match to TRBD2 (6 bases). The CDR3 has 16 amino acids. The V and J ends lost 3 bases and 2 bases respectively, with 15 bases between them. Germline V gives CDR1 SGHNT, CDR2 YENEEA. DNA for the CDR3: TGTGCCAGCAGCTTGTACGCGGGGAGTGTCACAGATACGCAGTATTTT. This gives the protein CASSLYAGSVTDTQYF.

The CDR3 nucleotides read TGTGCCAGCAGCTCGGACAGGGCGAACACCGGGGAGCTGTTTTTT. It is translated as CASSSDRANTGELFF. V gene TRBV7-2 combines with J gene TRBJ2-2, with 8 positions matching TRBD1. The CDR3 runs to 15 residues. CDR1 is SGHTA and CDR2 is FQGNSA in the germline V gene. Unmatched junction bases numbered 1, after V lost 4 bases and J lost 0 bases.

The chain uses TRBV28 and TRBJ2-1; 9 bases agree with TRBD1. The ends lost 2 bases at V and 6 bases at J; junction bases unmatched: 2. Germline CDR1 is MDHEN and CDR2 is SYDVKM. The CDR3 covers 14 residues. The DNA for the CDR3 is TGTGCCAGCAGTTTAACAGGGGGCGGCAATGAGCAGTTCTTC. It translates to CASSLTGGGNEQFF. Complete variable domain (other parts from reference TRBV28 and TRBJ2-1): DVKVTQSSRYLVKRTGEKVFLECVQDMDHENMFWYRQDPGLGLRLIYFSYDVKMKEKGDIPEGYSVSREKKERFSLILESASTNQTSMYLCASSLTGGGNEQFFGPGTRLTVL.

The gene calls are TRBV6-9 and TRBJ1-2; 9 bases match TRBD1. With V trimmed by 10 bases and J by 4 bases, 16 bases remained unmatched. Germline V lookup: CDR1 MNHGY, CDR2 SVAAGI. The CDR3 spans 16 residues. The CDR3 DNA follows: TGTGCCATCCCACGGGACAGGGTTTTCTATTGCTATGGCTACACCTTC. It codes for CAIPRDRVFYCYGYTF.

V and J are TRBV7-9 and TRBJ1-2; D gene uncertain. CDR1 and CDR2 (germline): SEHNR, FQNEAQ (reference sequence). The V end was cut by 5 bases, the J end by 7 bases, with 20 bases between. This CDR3 is built from 15 residues. DNA for the CDR3: TGTGCCAGCAGCCCGAGCGGGGTCCCCCCTAGTGGCTACACCTTC. As protein: CASSPSGVPPSGYTF. Full variable domain (rest looked up from reference TRBV7-9 and TRBJ1-2): DTGVSQNPRHKITKRGQNVTFRCDPISEHNRLYWYRQTLGQGPEFLTYFQNEAQLEKSRLLSDRFSAERPKGSFSTLEIQRTEQGDSAMYLCASSPSGVPPSGYTFGSGTRLTVV.